This is a list of T cell receptor beta chains from one sample in a study of blood T cell repertoires in COVID-19. Sequenced by immunoSEQ multiplex PCR; TCRdb stores in-frame clones only, minus some. Of under 200,000 clones listed, over 75% are singletons. The source material was peripheral blood. These receptors were collected from a man in his 70s with active or convalescent COVID-19. The CDR3 runs from the conserved cysteine through the conserved F or W. D genes are given only for firm matches. The size of a clone is reported for some rows only, either as once, few or many, or as a class for expanded clones.

D: NA; J: TRBJ2-5; V: TRBV23-1; size: NA; CDR3: CASSQSCQGGETQYF; DNA: TGCGCCAGCAGTCAATCGTGCCAGGGTGGAGAGACCCAGTACTTC
D: TRBD2; J: TRBJ2-1; V: TRBV7-2; size: NA; CDR3: CASSQDRGGSYNEQFF; DNA: TGTGCCAGCAGTCAGGACCGGGGGGGGTCCTACAATGAGCAGTTCTTC
D: NA; J: TRBJ2-5; V: TRBV11-2; size: NA; CDR3: CASRLGGLRETQYF; DNA: TGTGCCAGCAGACTCGGAGGGCTTCGGGAGACCCAGTACTTC
D: NA; J: TRBJ1-2; V: TRBV4-2; size: NA; CDR3: CASSHESGSGYTF; DNA: TGTGCCAGCAGCCATGAATCGGGGTCTGGCTACACCTTC
D: NA; J: TRBJ1-3; V: TRBV13; size: NA; CDR3: CASSLFAGIGNTIYF; DNA: TGTGCCAGCAGCTTATTCGCAGGGATCGGAAACACCATATATTTT
D: TRBD2; J: TRBJ2-5; V: TRBV5-4; size: once; CDR3: CASSYERGETQYF; DNA: TGTGCCAGCAGCTATGAGCGGGGGGAGACCCAGTACTTC
D: NA; J: TRBJ2-5; V: TRBV28; size: once; CDR3: CASSLVGGTQYF; DNA: TGTGCCAGCAGTTTAGTAGGGGGGACCCAGTACTTC
D: TRBD1; J: TRBJ1-2; V: TRBV14; size: few; CDR3: CASSQSRGGNYGYTF; DNA: TGTGCCAGCAGCCAATCTCGAGGGGGCAACTATGGCTACACCTTC
D: NA; J: TRBJ2-7; V: TRBV27; size: NA; CDR3: CASSLRTPGHSYEQYF; DNA: TGTGCCAGCAGTTTACGCACTCCTGGGCATTCCTACGAGCAGTACTTC
D: TRBD1; J: TRBJ1-2; V: TRBV3-1/TRBV3-2; size: NA; CDR3: CASSSLTGTGANYGYTF; DNA: TGTGCCAGCAGCTCTCTAACCGGGACAGGGGCTAACTATGGCTACACCTTC
D: NA; J: TRBJ1-2; V: TRBV5-5; size: NA; CDR3: CASSLFQGDYGYTF; DNA: TGTGCCAGCAGCCTTTTCCAGGGCGACTATGGCTACACCTTC